This paragraph covers one T cell receptor beta chain sequence. Its antigen remains unidentified. The sample belongs to a study of shared clonotypes between healthy human individuals. Study-level findings and limits: Non-shared clonotypes were found to have lower generation probabilities than the clonotypes that were shared by all four of the sorted-subset donors. A generally larger estimated richness was seen in naive subsets than in memory subsets.

The V gene's germline CDR1 is LNHNV and CDR2 YYDKDF (reference sequence). J gave up 3 bases and V 1 base, and 6 bases lay outside the gene matches. The CDR3 is made up of 16 amino acids. Sequencing used immunoSEQ multiplex PCR; TCRdb keeps in-frame clones, though not all of them. The table lists 2.3 million or so clones, about 92% of them singletons, with about 0.37% in the top ten. Sequencing was performed on naive CD4+ T cells from PBMCs. Subset in this sample: CD45RA+ positively selected. The origin of this receptor is a man aged 18-30 years in good health. Some clones in this sample may be carry-over from other donors' samples. The chain carries TRBV15 and TRBJ2-3; 8 bases map to TRBD2. The CDR3 loop is CATSRGLAGTTDTQYF. Here the CDR3 DNA reads TGTGCCACCAGCAGAGGTTTAGCGGGAACTACAGATACGCAGTATTTT.